The 30 T cell receptor beta chains in this list originate from one sample, sequenced in a study of cytomegalovirus exposure and HLA in healthy donors. Primers included in the PCR were 60 Vbeta and 13 Jbeta primers. This table comes from immunoSEQ multiplex PCR, and its TCRdb copy is limited to in-frame clones, with some not included. The sample includes under 85,000 clones, approximately 79% seen only once; the top ten take roughly 22%. Sequencing was performed on PBMCs. The receptors here all came from a woman between 35 and 50 years old in good health and CMV-seropositive.

V gene TRBV2 combines with J gene TRBJ2-1, with D perhaps TRBD2 (7 bases). V lost 2 bases, J lost 3 bases, and 17 bases lay in between. This CDR3 is 17 amino acids long. Germline V CDR1 and CDR2: SNHLY, FYNNEI. Here the CDR3 DNA reads TGTGCCAGCAGTGAATCGCTCGCGGGGGCCGTCTACAATGAGCAGTTCTTC. Protein: CASSESLAGAVYNEQFF.

Regarding this clone: An end of the junction does not agree with germline; a read error may underlie this. The chain uses TRBV2 and TRBJ1-5, with 9 nucleotides matching TRBD1. The CDR3 sequence is 13 residues long. CDR1 SNHLY and CDR2 FYNNEI come from the germline V gene. The CDR3 DNA reads as TGTGCCAGCAGAGGGGACAGGGATCAGCCCCAGAATTTT. Protein product: CASRGDRDQPQNF.

The chain recombines TRBV27 with TRBJ2-1; 15 nucleotides align to TRBD2. The CDR3 consists of 15 residues. Germline V lookup: CDR1 MNHEY, CDR2 SMNVEV (reference sequence). V lost 3 bases, J lost 10 bases, and 4 bases stayed unmatched. This CDR3 reads CASSFAGLAGGEQFF. CDR3 coding DNA: TGTGCCAGCAGTTTCGCCGGACTAGCGGGAGGGGAGCAGTTCTTC.

V and J are TRBV5-4 and TRBJ1-2, with TRBD1 matching 10 bases. Germline CDR1 and CDR2: SGHNT and YYREEE (reference sequence). The CDR3 is 15 residues long. With 4 bases clipped from V and 5 bases from J, the junction kept 8 bases outside the gene matches. The CDR3 spells CASSPPGQGNYGYTF. The CDR3 DNA follows: TGTGCCAGCAGCCCTCCGGGACAGGGGAATTATGGCTACACCTTC.

The CDR3 sequence is CASSLGDRGLYNTEAFF. The CDR3, as DNA: TGCGCCAGCAGCTTAGGGGACAGGGGGCTCTATAACACTGAAGCTTTCTTT. The gene calls are TRBV5-1 and TRBJ1-1, with 12 bases aligning to TRBD1. J gave up 2 bases and V 2 bases, and 7 bases lay outside the gene matches. This CDR3 region has 17 residues. Looked up from germline, CDR1 is SGHRS and CDR2 is YFSETQ.

This clone was observed a few times. The rearrangement uses TRBV6-5 and TRBJ1-1; D unresolved. The V gene's germline CDR1 is MNHEY and CDR2 SVGAGI. This CDR3 is built from 13 residues. Deletions cut 5 bases from V and 4 bases from J, with 11 bases between. The CDR3, as DNA: TGTGCCAGCAGTCCCCGGGGAGCCACTGAAGCTTTCTTT. Amino acid sequence: CASSPRGATEAFF.

This clone was seen only a few times. The chain couples TRBV7-2 to TRBJ2-7, with 11 bases aligning to TRBD2. The CDR3 is made up of 15 amino acids. V shed 2 bases and J 5 bases; nucleotides not matched to a gene: 5. Germline V gene data show CDR1 as SGHTA and CDR2 as FQGNSA. The CDR3 nucleotides are TGTGCCAGCAGCTTACTGCTAGCGGGAGGCAACGAGCAGTACTTC. Protein: CASSLLLAGGNEQYF.

The V gene is TRBV2, the J gene TRBJ2-5; TRBD2 agrees at 13 bases. Germline trimming cut 6 bases from V and 5 bases from J; bases unmatched to any gene: 12. The CDR3 is made up of 17 amino acids. From germline, CDR1 is SNHLY and CDR2 FYNNEI. The CDR3 coding sequence is TGTGCCAGCAGGGACGGGACTAGCGGGAAGTCGTTGGAGACCCAGTACTTC. Amino acids: CASRDGTSGKSLETQYF.

V usage is TRBV6-5 and J usage is TRBJ2-1; D call uncertain. The CDR3 extends over 15 amino acids. CDR1 is MNHEY, CDR2 SVGAGI, per germline. Trimming removed 5 bases from V and 3 bases from J, with 14 bases in between. CDR3 in amino acids: CASSPDSRSYNEQFF. CDR3 nucleotides: TGTGCCAGCAGTCCCGATAGCCGCAGCTACAATGAGCAGTTCTTC.

The chain links TRBV2 to TRBJ2-2; 9 bases align to TRBD2. In germline, CDR1 is SNHLY, CDR2 FYNNEI. Trimming removed 6 bases from V and 3 bases from J; junction bases left unmatched: 5. CDR3 size: 15 residues. The CDR3 region has the DNA TGTGCCAGCAGGAGAGCGGGAGGAGACACCGGGGAGCTGTTTTTT. As protein: CASRRAGGDTGELFF.

This chain connects TRBV6-5 to TRBJ2-1, with TRBD1 matching over 9 bases. Per the germline V gene, CDR1 is MNHEY and CDR2 is SVGAGI. The CDR3 is 16 residues long. V shed 4 bases and J 3 bases; nucleotides not matched to a gene: 7. The chain's CDR3 is CASSSGQGLHYNEQFF. The CDR3 DNA reads TGTGCCAGCAGTTCGGGACAGGGATTGCACTACAATGAGCAGTTCTTC.

The chain uses TRBV6-6 and TRBJ2-1; 11 bases are shared with TRBD1. Germline CDR1 reads MNHNY; CDR2 reads SVGAGI (reference sequence). V lost 7 bases, J lost 7 bases, and 9 bases stayed unmatched. The CDR3 is 15 residues long. CDR3 nucleotides: TGTGCCAGCAATCCCTCCGGGACAGGGGGGAATGAGCAGTTCTTC. Translation gives CASNPSGTGGNEQFF.

This clone has just one count. The same CDR3 is also encoded by other DNA sequences in this sample. This chain connects TRBV5-4 to TRBJ1-1; D is possibly TRBD1 (5 bases). The CDR3 runs 14 residues. V was clipped by 4 bases and J by 5 bases, with 15 bases between them. The germline V gene has CDR1 SGHNT and CDR2 YYREEE (reference sequence). The CDR3 nucleotides are TGTGCCAGCAGCCAGCAGGGCCTGGCTACTGAAGCTTTCTTT. Protein product: CASSQQGLATEAFF.

This chain joins TRBV5-1 and TRBJ2-6; 8 nucleotides line up with TRBD1. The length of the CDR3 is 18 residues. The germline V gene has CDR1 SGHRS and CDR2 YFSETQ. The V gene end was trimmed by 4 bases and the J gene end by 0 bases; junction bases not matched to a gene: 9. As DNA, the CDR3 is TGCGCCAGCAGCACTACAGGGGGATCCCACTCTGGGGCCAACGTCCTGACTTTC. It codes for CASSTTGGSHSGANVLTF. Drawing the rest from reference TRBV5-1 and TRBJ2-6, the complete variable domain is KAGVTQTPRYLIKTRGQQVTLSCSPISGHRSVSWYQQTPGQGLQFLFEYFSETQRNKGNFPGRFSGRQFSNSRSEMNVSTLELGDSALYLCASSTTGGSHSGANVLTFGAGSRLTVL.

This sequence joins TRBV2 and TRBJ1-5, with TRBD1 as a possible D gene (5 bases). The germline gives CDR1 SNHLY, CDR2 FYNNEI. The CDR3 extends over 15 amino acids. V gave up 2 bases and J gave up 1 base, with 9 bases separating them. CDR3 amino acids: CASSEWGGSNQPQHF. The CDR3 region has the DNA TGTGCCAGCAGTGAATGGGGGGGGAGCAATCAGCCCCAGCATTTT.

This clone has just a few counts. The chain combines TRBV25-1 with TRBJ1-6, with 10 bases aligning to TRBD1. In germline, CDR1 is MGHDK, CDR2 SYGVNS. CDR3 length equals 15 residues. V gave up 10 bases and J gave up 7 bases; unmatched junction bases: 10. In DNA, the CDR3 is TGTGCCACCGAAATACCGACAGGGGGCAATTCACCCCTCCACTTT. It yields the protein CATEIPTGGNSPLHF.

V is TRBV9 and J is TRBJ1-4, with 7 bases that match TRBD1. The J segment lost 7 bases and the V segment lost 0 bases, leaving 6 bases of the junction unmatched. Germline-derived CDR1 and CDR2 are SGDLS and YYNGEE. CDR3 length: 15 amino acids. CDR3 loop: CASSVVVGGVEKLFF. The DNA of the CDR3 is TGTGCCAGCAGCGTAGTGGTAGGGGGCGTTGAAAAACTGTTTTTT.

J is TRBJ1-4 and V is TRBV10-3; D possibly corresponds to TRBD1 (5 bases). Trimming took 4 bases from V and 5 from J, leaving 14 bases between them. Per germline, CDR1 ENHRY and CDR2 SYGVKD. This CDR3 is 15 amino acids long. This CDR3 reads CAISGGQDKNEKLFF. The CDR3 region has the DNA TGTGCCATCAGTGGAGGTCAGGACAAGAATGAAAAACTGTTTTTT.

The genes are TRBV6-1 and TRBJ2-7; TRBD1 matches 8 bases. Germline trimming cut 1 base from V and 7 bases from J; bases unmatched to any gene: 6. The germline gives CDR1 MNHNS, CDR2 SASEGT. The CDR3 extends over 14 amino acids. CDR3: CASSEEGQDGEQYF. In DNA form, the CDR3 reads TGTGCCAGCAGTGAAGAGGGACAGGACGGGGAGCAGTACTTC.

This chain joins TRBV19 and TRBJ1-5; D is uncertain. The germline V gene has CDR1 LNHDA and CDR2 SQIVND (reference sequence). The CDR3 consists of 15 residues. Trimming pared 5 bases from V and 2 bases from J, leaving 13 bases between. The CDR3 DNA reads TGTGCCAGTAGTCGGGTTGACGGGGGCAATCAGCCCCAGCATTTT. Its protein is CASSRVDGGNQPQHF.

The rearrangement links TRBV7-6 to TRBJ2-1; D possibly corresponds to TRBD1 (6 bases). This CDR3 is built from 13 residues. CDR1 is SGHVS, CDR2 FNYEAQ, per germline. V lost 7 bases to trimming and J lost 10 bases, with 17 bases between them. The CDR3 spells CASTPPQGREQFF. Here the CDR3 DNA reads TGTGCCAGCACCCCACCACAGGGCCGCGAGCAGTTCTTC.

The chain recombines TRBV19 with TRBJ2-1; 10 nucleotides line up with TRBD2. J gave up 8 bases and V 3 bases, and 7 bases lay outside the gene matches. From germline, CDR1 is LNHDA and CDR2 SQIVND (reference sequence). The CDR3 runs 15 residues. The DNA for the CDR3 is TGTGCCAGTAGTATCGCACTAGCGGGAAGGCATGAGCAGTTCTTC. Amino acid sequence: CASSIALAGRHEQFF.

This chain connects TRBV6-1 to TRBJ2-7, with TRBD2 identical over 8 bases. The V gene's germline CDR1 is MNHNS and CDR2 SASEGT. The CDR3 is made up of 14 amino acids. V lost 3 bases and J lost 9; bases outside the gene matches: 10. CDR3 sequence reads: CASSETSVVPGQYF. CDR3 sequence (DNA): TGTGCCAGCAGTGAGACTAGCGTCGTACCCGGGCAGTACTTC.

V gene TRBV30 combines with J gene TRBJ2-1; D might be TRBD1 (5 bases). V was cut by 1 base and J by 4 bases, with 14 bases left in between. The CDR3 has 15 residues. CDR1 and CDR2 from the germline V gene are GTSNPN and SVGIG (reference sequence). For the CDR3, the DNA is TGTGCCTGGAGTGAAAAGAACAGACAGTACAATGAGCAGTTCTTC. This sequence encodes CAWSEKNRQYNEQFF.

This clone appeared a few times. The rearrangement joins TRBV2 to TRBJ1-5; a weak D match, TRBD1 (5 bases). The CDR3 extends over 15 amino acids. Germline V lookup: CDR1 SNHLY, CDR2 FYNNEI. V was pared by 1 base and J by 1 base, with 8 bases between. Here the CDR3 reads CASSEVTGSNQPQHF. The CDR3, as DNA: TGTGCCAGCAGTGAAGTCACAGGAAGCAATCAGCCCCAGCATTTT.

The V gene is TRBV7-9, the J gene TRBJ2-3, with 7 bases fitting TRBD2. Germline V lookup: CDR1 SEHNR, CDR2 FQNEAQ (reference sequence). The junction had 4 bases not matched to a gene; V was cut back by 5 bases and J by 8 bases. The CDR3 is 12 amino acids. This CDR3 is CASSPGGATQYF. CDR3 nucleotides: TGTGCCAGCAGCCCGGGGGGTGCTACGCAGTATTTT.

There are a few counts of this clone. The chain couples TRBV6-6 to TRBJ1-1, with 8 bases fitting TRBD1. The CDR3 runs 14 residues. CDR1 and CDR2 (germline): MNHNY, SVGAGI (reference sequence). V shed 4 bases, J shed 5 bases, and the junction held 6 bases outside the gene matches. Written as DNA, the CDR3 is TGTGCCAGCAGTTCCACAGGGGGGATGACTGAAGCTTTCTTT. Encoded protein: CASSSTGGMTEAFF.

This clone was seen only a few times. The chain carries TRBV6-1 and TRBJ2-7; perhaps TRBD2 as D (5 bases). V was clipped by 2 bases and J by 2 bases, with 13 bases between them. CDR1 is MNHNS, CDR2 SASEGT, per germline. This CDR3 has 15 residues. The CDR3 sequence: CASSENGGYAYEQYF. CDR3 sequence (DNA): TGTGCCAGCAGTGAAAATGGCGGGTACGCCTACGAGCAGTACTTC.

This sequence joins TRBV19 and TRBJ1-5; perhaps TRBD1 as D (5 bases). Trimming took off 7 bases at V and 5 bases at J, with 27 bases between the two ends. Germline V gives CDR1 LNHDA, CDR2 SQIVND (reference sequence). CDR3 size: 18 residues. CDR3 residues: CASKSMAGSIPNHQPQHF. CDR3 nucleotides: TGTGCCAGTAAGTCTATGGCAGGGTCAATCCCCAATCATCAGCCCCAGCATTTT.

V usage is TRBV10-2 and J usage is TRBJ2-7; 7 positions agree with TRBD2. The V gene end was trimmed by 6 bases and the J gene end by 0 bases; junction bases not matched to a gene: 8. The CDR3 totals 15 residues. CDR1 and CDR2 (germline): WSHSY, SAAADI. This CDR3 is CASRGREISSYEQYF. CDR3 nucleotide sequence: TGCGCCAGCAGGGGGAGGGAAATAAGCTCCTACGAGCAGTACTTC.